The 16 T cell receptor beta chains below come from one sample, sequenced in a study of control samples from healthy donors and cancer patients. The protocol was immunoSEQ multiplex PCR, while the TCRdb copy is restricted to in-frame clones and leaves out a portion. The top ten clones hold 14% of a sample with some 150,000 clones, roughly 94% of them seen once. Sequenced material: PBMCs. Source of these receptors: a man aged 55-75 years with colorectal cancer.

The chain carries TRBV6-2 or TRBV6-3 and TRBJ2-2; D gene unclear. CDR3 length: 17 residues. V was trimmed by 0 bases and J by 0 bases, leaving 11 bases between them. The germline V gene has CDR1 MNHEY and CDR2 SVGEGT. This chain's CDR3 is CASSYSGYLANTGELFF. The DNA of the CDR3 is TGTGCCAGCAGTTACTCGGGCTACCTCGCGAACACCGGGGAGCTGTTTTTT.

The chain couples TRBV7-9 to TRBJ1-1; TRBD1 matches 7 bases. This CDR3 is built from 13 residues. The V and J ends lost 1 base and 11 bases, in that order; junction bases with no gene match: 7. CDR1 and CDR2 (germline): SEHNR, FQNEAQ (reference sequence). CDR3 sequence reads: CASSLGEGRGAFF. As DNA, the CDR3 is TGTGCCAGCAGCTTAGGGGAGGGCAGGGGGGCTTTCTTT.

J is TRBJ2-7 and V is TRBV7-8; D is undetermined. CDR3 length equals 13 residues. V gave up 1 base and J gave up 3 bases, with 7 bases separating them. Germline CDR1 is SGHVS and CDR2 is FQNEAQ. CDR3 residues: CASSLGGNYEQYF. DNA for the CDR3: TGTGCCAGCAGCTTAGGCGGCAACTACGAGCAGTACTTC.

The rearrangement links TRBV7-8 to TRBJ1-3, with 10 bases lining up with TRBD1. Germline lookup yields CDR1 SGHVS and CDR2 FQNEAQ. The trim removed 5 bases at V and 1 base at J, leaving 2 bases unmatched. CDR3 length: 15 amino acids. The CDR3 sequence is CASSTGQGSGNTIYF. CDR3 DNA: TGTGCCAGCAGCACGGGACAGGGGTCTGGAAACACCATATATTTT. The variable domain in full, with the rest retrieved from reference TRBV7-8 and TRBJ1-3, is GAGVSQSPRYKVAKRGQDVALRCDPISGHVSLFWYQQALGQGPEFLTYFQNEAQLDKSGLPSDRFFAERPEGSVSTLKIQRTQQEDSAVYLCASSTGQGSGNTIYFGEGSWLTVV.

As to this clone: Other DNA sequences in the sample encode the same CDR3. The V gene is TRBV5-1, the J gene TRBJ2-2, with 12 bases identical to TRBD2. The J segment lost 4 bases and the V segment lost 5 bases, leaving 6 bases of the junction unmatched. The germline gives CDR1 SGHRS, CDR2 YFSETQ. This CDR3 region has 16 residues. CDR3 sequence: CASRLAGGPGTGELFF. In nucleotides, the CDR3 is TGCGCCAGCAGACTAGCGGGGGGTCCGGGCACCGGGGAGCTGTTTTTT.

The J gene is TRBJ2-7, the V gene TRBV7-2; 9 bases line up with TRBD2. The CDR3 has 14 amino acids. Trimming took 4 bases from V and 2 from J; bases not matched to a gene: 3. Germline-derived CDR1 and CDR2 are SGHTA and FQGNSA. CDR3 sequence reads: CASSYSSGAYEQYF. The DNA of the CDR3 is TGTGCCAGCAGCTATTCTAGCGGGGCCTACGAGCAGTACTTC.

This clone was seen once. This CDR3 is CASSYRDRGTYEQYF. In DNA form, the CDR3 reads TGTGCCAGCAGTTACAGGGACAGGGGCACCTACGAGCAGTACTTC. The rearrangement joins TRBV6-5 to TRBJ2-7; 10 bases fit TRBD1. CDR1 and CDR2 (germline): MNHEY, SVGAGI. The V gene end was trimmed by 2 bases and the J gene end by 2 bases; junction bases not matched to a gene: 3. The CDR3 is made up of 15 amino acids.

Only one count was recorded for this clone. The V call is TRBV27, the J call TRBJ1-6, with 10 bases fitting TRBD1. Germline V gene lookup returns CDR1 MNHEY and CDR2 SMNVEV (reference sequence). Trimming took 3 bases from V and 4 from J; bases not matched to a gene: 3. The CDR3 runs to 16 residues. The CDR3 DNA is TGTGCCAGCAGTTTTTTGGACAGGGGGTATAATTCACCCCTCCACTTT. As protein: CASSFLDRGYNSPLHF.

The chain couples TRBV19 to TRBJ1-6, with no clear D. Trimming pared 2 bases from V and 8 bases from J, leaving 10 bases between. This CDR3 contains 14 residues. The V gene's germline CDR1 is LNHDA and CDR2 SQIVND (reference sequence). CDR3 DNA: TGTGCCAGTAGTATATCCCCCCGGGATTCACCCCTCCACTTT. Its translation is CASSISPRDSPLHF.

This clone was found a few times. The rearrangement links TRBV4-1 to TRBJ1-2, with D hard to call. The CDR3 contains 12 residues. Germline V gives CDR1 MGHRA, CDR2 YSYEKL. V shed 1 base and J shed 5 bases, with 5 bases lying between them. The DNA of the CDR3 is TGCGCCAGCAGCCAAGTGACTTATGGCTACACCTTC. Amino acids: CASSQVTYGYTF.

The rearrangement links TRBV5-4 to TRBJ2-5; D is possibly TRBD1 (6 bases). Trimming shortened V by 3 bases and J by 1 base, and 16 bases separated the two germline ends. This CDR3 is built from 16 residues. Germline values: CDR1 SGHNT, CDR2 YYREEE (reference sequence). CDR3 bases: TGTGCCAGCAGCTCGAGGACAGTAATTCTCCAAGAGACCCAGTACTTC. Amino acid sequence: CASSSRTVILQETQYF.

The J gene is TRBJ2-7, the V gene TRBV7-8; D is uncertain. Deletions cut 1 base from V and 5 bases from J, with 9 bases between. Germline V lookup: CDR1 SGHVS, CDR2 FQNEAQ. The CDR3 is 13 amino acids. The CDR3 protein is CASSLEKVHEQYF. The CDR3 region has the DNA TGTGCCAGCAGCTTAGAGAAGGTCCACGAGCAGTACTTC.

CDR3 loop: CASTGEANTGELFF. CDR3 sequence (DNA): TGTGCCAGCACCGGGGAAGCGAACACCGGGGAGCTGTTTTTT. The gene calls are TRBV2 and TRBJ2-2, with D perhaps TRBD2 (5 bases). The germline CDR1 and CDR2 sequences are SNHLY and FYNNEI. The CDR3 spans 14 residues. V gave up 7 bases and J gave up 0 bases, with 9 bases separating them.

The genes are TRBV19 and TRBJ2-7, with 7 bases lining up with TRBD1. The junction had 4 bases not matched to a gene; V was cut back by 3 bases and J by 2 bases. Germline CDR1 reads LNHDA; CDR2 reads SQIVND (reference sequence). This CDR3 spans 14 amino acids. Here the CDR3 reads CASSMLDRAYEQYF. DNA of the CDR3: TGTGCCAGTAGTATGCTCGACAGGGCCTACGAGCAGTACTTC.

The genes are TRBV3-1 (or the pseudogene TRBV3-2) and TRBJ2-7; D call uncertain. CDR1 and CDR2 (germline): LGHDT, YNNKEL (reference sequence). Trimming left V 4 bases short and J 1 base short, with 5 bases between. The CDR3 has 12 residues. This chain's CDR3 is CASSRSSYEQYF. The DNA of the CDR3 is TGTGCCAGCAGCCGGTCTTCCTACGAGCAGTACTTC.

The chain is built from TRBV6-2 or TRBV6-3 and TRBJ2-7; the D gene is possibly TRBD1 (5 bases). V was pared by 0 bases and J by 3 bases, with 15 bases between. From germline, CDR1 is MNHEY and CDR2 SVGEGT. The CDR3 length is 16 residues. CDR3 in amino acids: CASSYSSQGMGYEQYF. The DNA of the CDR3 is TGTGCCAGCAGTTACTCGAGTCAGGGCATGGGCTACGAGCAGTACTTC.